The T cell receptor beta chain described here comes from a study of spatial heterogeneity in lung cancer (dated by TCRdb to the late 2010s). Notes on the research overall: More beta-chain than alpha-chain transcripts were consistently detected, likely reflecting higher beta-chain transcript abundance. In the raw uncorrected reads, each unique combination of TCR and UMI appeared more than ten times on average. In non-small cell lung cancer, the study quantitatively compared TCR alpha and beta repertoires across several tumor regions, matched nontumor lung, and blood. The study linked features of the TCR repertoire to counts of nonsynonymous mutations, which were determined by whole-exome sequencing of tumor tissue. At surgery, roughly 220 tumor regions, approximately 64 matched nontumor lung samples and 56 PBMC samples were TCR-sequenced for both alpha and beta chains. What the authors observed across the whole study: Additional single-cell paired TCR alpha and beta sequencing was considered necessary to confirm, at a functional level, the hypothesis that regional TCRs recognize regional mutations. Ubiquitous expanded tumor TCRs were found in blood more often at tumor resection than at routine follow-up.

The intended sense of this specimen's time point label: sample taken at primary tumor resection. For TCR sequencing, whole RNA was extracted from tumor and nontumor lung tissue, or from cryopreserved PBMC samples, and no cell sorting was done. The donors were 60 to 80 patients from the lung TRACERx cohort who had early-stage, untreated non-small cell lung cancer. Only patients for whom sufficient RNA was available from at least two tumor regions were selected for TCR sequencing. The method behind the library was 5' RACE. The sequencer was a NextSeq 500. The TCR library protocol attached a unique molecular identifier to each TCR cDNA molecule to allow correction of PCR and sequencing errors. In the authors' own workflow: TCR identification, UMI-based error correction and CDR3 extraction were all carried out with Decombinator tools. Expanded TCRs were defined as those above a frequency of 2 per 1,000, corresponding to the top 1% of the tumor frequency distribution. Rényi diversity was computed with the R vegan package after subsampling each repertoire 100 times to 5,000 TCRs. To build CDR3 similarity networks, amino acid triplet string-kernel similarity was used, and CDR3s were connected when their pairwise similarity was above 0.82. In-frame beta chains were kept once TCRdb had trimmed the public reads at Q25 with fastp and called clones with MiXCR. Every entry covers one CDR3 protein and lists the most common genes and DNA from its rows. TCRdb assigned the V and J calls; the authors' analysis was not used. The sample data list around 60,000 distinct CDR3 sequences, and roughly 8% of these were observed just once. Roughly 16% of the sample belongs to the ten largest clones.

This clonotype appeared many times. Its antigen remains unidentified. No base quality information exists; no much larger clone differs at one position. The V and J ends are trimmed by 6 bases and 2 bases, leaving 8 bases between them. The CDR3 numbers 13 residues from cysteine through phenylalanine. Left in the record is the CDR3 DNA by itself, 39 bases read in frame from the first base. The germline V gene yields MNHNS for CDR1 and SASEGT for CDR2. The sequence links TRBV6-1 to TRBJ1-5, with a weak D call of TRBD1 (6 bases match). The starting material was PBMCs, obtained at surgery. This TCR was sampled from a female donor with early-stage non-small cell lung cancer. Here is the DNA: TGTGCCAGCAGCCCAGGGGGCAATCAGCCCCAGCATTTT. Translation gives CASSPGGNQPQHF.